This T cell receptor (beta chain) was obtained from a study of T cells in localized non-small cell lung cancer (dated by TCRdb to the early 2020s). The study in broad terms: Comparing tumors with uninvolved tumor-adjacent lungs, the study looked at the T cell repertoires of 200 to 250 patients with early-stage NSCLC. All 250 or so NSCLC patients in the cohort were treatment-naive and had localized lung tumors that were resected. NSCLC patients had a mean age of approximately 72 years, and 120 to 150 were male and more than 90 female.

At diagnosis, peripheral blood, uninvolved tumor-adjacent lung and tumor were collected and were preserved as a mix of fresh-frozen and FFPE material. Blood samples were analyzed as peripheral blood mononuclear cells for TCR repertoire profiling. On this clone itself: Its antigen target is currently unknown. No base qualities exist here, and no much larger clone lies one base off it.

TCR beta CDR3 regions were sequenced from DNA using the immunoSEQ Assay. On the study's bioinformatics: T cell density was computed as TCR beta template counts normalized to usable DNA estimated by amplifying housekeeping genes. Using the preseqR package, richness was estimated by extrapolating to 120,000 templates for tissue samples and 400,000 templates for PBMC samples. Clonality was taken to be one minus Pielou's evenness. Tissue-enriched TCRs were identified through differential abundance testing performed on productive amino-acid clonotypes, with a minimum total count of 5 and an alpha of 0.1. The Jaccard Index and the Morisita Overlap Index were used to measure repertoire overlap between compartments. GLIPH grouped TCR beta CDR3s together with public tetramer-defined viral CDR3s, and a viral motif had to include at least three viral sequences and also show V-gene enrichment. This immuneACCESS table, as held by TCRdb, lists in-frame sequences with V and J called but not all clones. Of the missing ones, under half trace to an unresolved V gene in checked studies; the others have no known cause. The V and J calls and clone size come from that table; D and trimming were worked out from the DNA. In this sample the table shows tens of thousands of clones, about nine tenths of which occur a single time. 0.9% to 1.4% of the sample is taken by the ten largest.

Measured from the cysteine to the phenylalanine, the CDR3 is 15 residues long. Of all the DNA, just the CDR3 is kept, 45 bases in frame from base 1. From a lookup of the germline V gene, CDR1 and CDR2 are MGHRA and YSYEKL. At the junction V is shortened by 5 bases and J by 0 bases; bases outside the gene matches: 6. What the work shows at the level of the full study, not this receptor alone: Higher T cell density in blood was associated with longer overall survival, whereas higher clonality in adjacent lung was associated with shorter survival. Because multi-region tumor sequencing was not done, intratumor heterogeneity could not be ruled out. Because the study design was exploratory, TCR variables were selected using unadjusted p-values without false-discovery rate correction. A median of approximately 57 of the top 100 tumor clones were detected in paired uninvolved adjacent lung, and 28 of these tumor clones were also found among the top 100 clones of the paired uninvolved adjacent lung. Uninvolved tumor-adjacent lung showed the highest T cell clonality, higher than tumor, which suggests more focused antigenic responses in the adjacent lung.

This sequence uses TRBV4-1 and TRBJ1-1, with 7 bases matching TRBD1. Source: peripheral blood, taken before any cancer treatment. The origin of this receptor is a woman aged 40-70 years with stage I lung adenocarcinoma. CDR3 loop: CASSKQGGVNTEAFF. At the DNA level, the sequence is TGCGCCAGCAGCAAGCAGGGGGGAGTGAACACTGAAGCTTTCTTT.